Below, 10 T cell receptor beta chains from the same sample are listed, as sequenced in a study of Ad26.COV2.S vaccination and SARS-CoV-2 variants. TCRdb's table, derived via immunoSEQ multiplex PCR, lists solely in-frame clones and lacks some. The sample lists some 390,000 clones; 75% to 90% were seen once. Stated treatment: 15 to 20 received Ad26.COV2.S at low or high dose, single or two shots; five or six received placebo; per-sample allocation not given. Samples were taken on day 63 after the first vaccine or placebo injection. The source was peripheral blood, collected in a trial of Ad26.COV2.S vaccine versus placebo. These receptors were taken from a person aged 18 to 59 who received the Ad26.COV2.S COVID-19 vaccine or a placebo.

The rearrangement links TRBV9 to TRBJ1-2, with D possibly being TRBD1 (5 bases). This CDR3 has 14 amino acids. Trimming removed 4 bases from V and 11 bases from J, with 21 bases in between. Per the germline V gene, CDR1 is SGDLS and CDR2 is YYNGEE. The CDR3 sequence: CASSPTPGTNSYTF. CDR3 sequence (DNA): TGTGCCAGCAGCCCAACCCCGGGGACCAACTCATACACCTTC.

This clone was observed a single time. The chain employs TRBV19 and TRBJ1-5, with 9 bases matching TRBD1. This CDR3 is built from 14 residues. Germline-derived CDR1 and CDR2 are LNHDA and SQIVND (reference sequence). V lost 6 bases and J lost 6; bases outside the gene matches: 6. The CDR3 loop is CASRPTGGSQPQHF. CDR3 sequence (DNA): TGTGCCAGTAGACCCACAGGGGGCAGTCAGCCCCAGCATTTT.

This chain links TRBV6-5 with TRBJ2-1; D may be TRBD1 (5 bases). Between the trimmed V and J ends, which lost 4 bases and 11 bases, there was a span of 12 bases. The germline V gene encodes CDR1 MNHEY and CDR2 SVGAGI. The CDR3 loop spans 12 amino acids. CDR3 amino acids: CASSFPGHKQFF. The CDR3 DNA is TGTGCCAGCAGTTTCCCAGGACACAAGCAGTTCTTC.

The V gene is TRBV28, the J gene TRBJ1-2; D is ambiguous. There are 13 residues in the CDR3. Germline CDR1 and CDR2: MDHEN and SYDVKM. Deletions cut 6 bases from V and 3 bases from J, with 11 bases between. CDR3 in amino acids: CASRSDGDYGYTF. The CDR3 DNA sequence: TGTGCCAGCAGGAGTGACGGAGACTATGGCTACACCTTC.

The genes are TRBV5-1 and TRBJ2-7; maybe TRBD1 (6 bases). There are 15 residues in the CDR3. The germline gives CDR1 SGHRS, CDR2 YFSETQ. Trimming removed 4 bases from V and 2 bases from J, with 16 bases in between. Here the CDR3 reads CASSQIQGETYEQYF. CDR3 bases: TGCGCCAGCAGCCAGATACAGGGAGAGACCTACGAGCAGTACTTC.

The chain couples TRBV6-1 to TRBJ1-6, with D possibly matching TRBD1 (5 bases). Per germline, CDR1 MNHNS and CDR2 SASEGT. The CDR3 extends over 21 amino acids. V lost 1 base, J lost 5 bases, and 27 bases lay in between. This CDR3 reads CASSEDGLAGWGSWDNSPLHF. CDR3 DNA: TGTGCCAGCAGTGAAGACGGTTTGGCAGGGTGGGGATCGTGGGATAATTCACCCCTCCACTTT.

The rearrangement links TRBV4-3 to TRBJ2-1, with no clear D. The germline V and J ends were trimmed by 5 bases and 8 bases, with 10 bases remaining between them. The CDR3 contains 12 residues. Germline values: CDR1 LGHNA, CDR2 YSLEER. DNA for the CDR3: TGCGCCAGCAGCTCAAGAGGATATGAGCAGTTCTTC. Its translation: CASSSRGYEQFF.

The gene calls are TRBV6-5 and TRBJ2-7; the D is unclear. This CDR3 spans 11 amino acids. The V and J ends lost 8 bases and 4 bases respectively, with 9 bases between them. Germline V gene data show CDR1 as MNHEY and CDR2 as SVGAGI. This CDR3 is CASSDEYEQYF. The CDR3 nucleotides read TGTGCCAGCTCGGACGAATACGAGCAGTACTTC.

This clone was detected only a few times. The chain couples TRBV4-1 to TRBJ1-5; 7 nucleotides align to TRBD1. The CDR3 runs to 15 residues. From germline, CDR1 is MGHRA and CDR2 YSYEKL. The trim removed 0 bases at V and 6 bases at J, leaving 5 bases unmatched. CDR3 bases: TGCGCCAGCAGCCAAGATGCACAGGGGACTCAGCCCCAGCATTTT. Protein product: CASSQDAQGTQPQHF.

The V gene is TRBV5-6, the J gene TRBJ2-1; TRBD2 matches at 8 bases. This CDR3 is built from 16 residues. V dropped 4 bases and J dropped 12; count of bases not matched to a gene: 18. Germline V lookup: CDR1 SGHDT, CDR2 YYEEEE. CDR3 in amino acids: CASSLVGAGALIGQFF. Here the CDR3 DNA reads TGTGCCAGCAGCCTTGTCGGAGCGGGGGCGCTCATAGGGCAGTTCTTC.